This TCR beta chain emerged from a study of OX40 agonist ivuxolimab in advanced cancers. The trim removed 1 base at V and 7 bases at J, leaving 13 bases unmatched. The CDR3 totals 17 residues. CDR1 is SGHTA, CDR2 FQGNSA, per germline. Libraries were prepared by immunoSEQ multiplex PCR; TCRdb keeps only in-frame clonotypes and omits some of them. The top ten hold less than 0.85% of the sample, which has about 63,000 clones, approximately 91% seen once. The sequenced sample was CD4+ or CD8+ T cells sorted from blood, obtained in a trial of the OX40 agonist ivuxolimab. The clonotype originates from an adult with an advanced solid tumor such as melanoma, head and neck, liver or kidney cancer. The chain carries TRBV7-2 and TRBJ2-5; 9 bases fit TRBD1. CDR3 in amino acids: CASSLVGGTGSDGTQYF. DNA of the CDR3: TGTGCCAGCAGCTTAGTAGGAGGGACAGGGAGTGACGGGACCCAGTACTTC.